A single sample gave rise to the 30 T cell receptor delta chains below, sequenced in a study of γδ T cells in repeated Plasmodium falciparum infection. TCRdb reapplied CATT to the multiplex PCR reads. The table has roughly 50,000 delta-chain clones, 1.6% seen once. Bulk repertoires came from Vgamma9/Vdelta2+ or Vdelta2-negative gammadelta T cells flow-sorted from PBMC. The specimen sequenced was gamma-delta T cells from blood. All receptors come from a pool of human donors (malaria-infected and uninfected, not separated).

There are many counts of this clone. A much larger clonotype is one base distant, so this may be a read error. Other DNA sequences of this sample code for an identical CDR3. The rearrangement links TRDV1 to TRDJ1; 7 bases fit TRDD3. The CDR3 covers 18 residues. Germline CDR1 TSWWSYY, CDR2 QGS. CDR3 amino acids: CALTQEGRLGPYTDKLIF. The CDR3 nucleotides are TGTGCTCTGACACAAGAGGGAAGACTGGGGCCGTACACCGATAAGCTCATCTTT.

The chain joins TRDV2 to TRDJ3; 11 bases align to TRDD3. Because TCRdb records no J gene, it was assigned here through a match of the DNA to germline. The CDR3 has 18 amino acids. The V and J ends lost 3 bases and 3 bases, in that order; junction bases with no gene match: 6. The germline gives CDR1 GEAIGNYY, CDR2 EKD. The CDR3: CACDSGGYRDWDTRQMFF. CDR3 bases: TGTGCCTGTGACTCTGGGGGATACAGGGACTGGGACACCCGACAGATGTTTTTC.

This clone was counted ten times or more. TCRdb pairs this DNA with a much larger clone's protein that differs at residue 10, likely a read error; the protein shown was translated from the DNA. This sequence joins TRDV3 and TRDJ1; maybe TRDD3 (6 bases). V shed 1 base and J shed 0 bases, with 24 bases lying between them. The CDR3 has 18 amino acids. Germline CDR1 reads TVYSNPD; CDR2 reads GDNSRS (reference sequence). The CDR3 DNA sequence: TGTGCCTTTAACAGGGGTCGTTGGGGGGTAAAGGACACCGATAAACTCATCTTT. This sequence encodes CAFNRGRWGVKDTDKLIF.

With respect to this clone: The protein TCRdb gives is from a much larger clone and does not agree with this DNA's translation at residue 18, likely a read error; the protein shown here comes from the DNA. The V gene is TRDV2, the J gene TRDJ3, with 13 bases lining up with TRDD3. Per the germline V gene, CDR1 is GEAIGNYY and CDR2 is EKD. The CDR3 has 19 amino acids. The CDR3 bases are TGTGCCTGTGACACCCTACTGGGGGATACGCTGGGGGACACCCGACAGATGATTTTC. This codes for CACDTLLGDTLGDTRQMIF.

About this clone: Translating this DNA gives a protein that differs at residue 15 from the TCRdb one, which belongs to a much larger clone; a read error is likely, and the protein shown is this translation. V and J are TRDV1 and TRDJ1; TRDD3 matches 8 bases. J lost 5 bases, V lost 1 base, and 24 bases had no gene match. CDR1 and CDR2 from the germline V gene are TSWWSYY and QGS. This CDR3 spans 21 amino acids. The CDR3 is CALGEHRMRLGALLPLDKLIF. In DNA, the CDR3 is TGTGCTCTTGGGGAACACCGCATGCGACTGGGGGCTCTCCTTCCCTTGGATAAACTCATCTTT.

This clone has just a few counts. TCRdb pairs this DNA with a much larger clone's protein that differs at residue 3, likely a read error; the protein shown was translated from the DNA. The chain recombines TRDV1 with TRDJ1, with 8 bases identical to TRDD3. As TCRdb names no J gene, one was assigned here on the basis of a DNA match to germline. CDR3 length equals 17 residues. CDR1 and CDR2 from the germline V gene are TSWWSYY and QGS. The CDR3 protein is CAPGGPSLVPYTDKLIF. The CDR3 coding sequence is TGTGCTCCTGGGGGACCTAGCTTAGTGCCGTACACCGATAAACTCATCTTT.

By sample share, this clone is medium-sized. The genes are TRDV1 and TRDJ1; the match to TRDD3 covers 11 bases. Germline CDR1 TSWWSYY, CDR2 QGS. This CDR3 has 21 amino acids. Trimming took 1 base from V and 0 from J; bases not matched to a gene: 16. The CDR3 DNA follows: TGTGCTCTTGGGGAACGGATCCGGTACTGGGGGATAAGTTCTTACACCGATAAACTCATCTTT. Translating it yields CALGERIRYWGISSYTDKLIF.

The table lists this clone with many counts. V gene TRDV2 combines with J gene TRDJ1; 8 bases are shared with TRDD3. Germline lookup yields CDR1 GEAIGNYY and CDR2 EKD. V gave up 5 bases and J gave up 2 bases; unmatched junction bases: 9. The CDR3 is made up of 15 amino acids. The CDR3 sequence is CACVALGATTDKLIF. For the CDR3, the DNA is TGTGCCTGTGTAGCACTGGGGGCCACAACCGATAAACTCATCTTT.

This clone was counted ten times or more. Only one base separates this from a far larger clonotype, so it likely reflects a read error. At the DNA level, this CDR3 is encoded by other sequences in the same sample as well. The chain links TRDV2 to TRDJ1, with 10 bases matching TRDD3. TCRdb offers no J gene call, so here the DNA was matched to germline to obtain one. Trimming at V came to 5 bases and at J to 0 bases, leaving 23 bases not matched to a gene. Germline V gives CDR1 GEAIGNYY, CDR2 EKD. The CDR3 has 21 amino acids. CDR3 sequence: CACVRLPEHKGDTGYTDKLIF. The CDR3 bases are TGTGCCTGTGTGAGGTTACCGGAGCACAAGGGGGATACGGGGTACACCGATAAACTCATCTTT.

This clone was seen at least ten times. The amino acid sequence in TCRdb belongs to a much larger clone and departs from this DNA's translation at residue 5, likely a sequencing read error; the sequence shown is translated from the DNA. The chain links TRDV1 to TRDJ1; 9 nucleotides line up with TRDD3. After removal of 4 bases from V and 2 bases from J, the junction contained 11 bases not matched to a gene. Germline CDR1 reads TSWWSYY; CDR2 reads QGS. CDR3 size: 17 residues. The CDR3 loop is CALGAGAGGFSTDKLIF. For the CDR3, the DNA is TGTGCTCTTGGGGCCGGGGCTGGGGGATTCTCTACCGATAAACTCATCTTT.

As concerns this clone: It differs at one base from a far larger clone, so likely a read error. The V gene is TRDV2; the J gene was not called. The CDR3 is 14 amino acids. Germline V CDR1 and CDR2: GEAIGNYY, EKD. CDR3 amino acids: CACDTLATTDKLIF. The CDR3, as DNA: TGTGCCTGTGACACCCTCGCTACGACCGATAAGCTCATCTTT.

As to this clone: With only one base between it and a far larger clone, this is likely a read error. Different DNA sequences within this sample yield the same CDR3. The chain recombines TRDV1 with TRDJ1, with 9 nucleotides matching TRDD3. The J gene is absent in TCRdb and was assigned here via DNA matching to germline. V was clipped by 2 bases and J by 0 bases; unmatched bases: 34. This CDR3 contains 26 residues. The germline CDR1 and CDR2 sequences are TSWWSYY and QGS. CDR3 bases: TGTGCTCTTGGGGAATTCGATTCCTATATATGGATGGCCTCCTGGGGGATCGGGGGTTACACCGATAAACTCATCTTT. Translation gives CALGEFDSYIWMASWGIGGYTDKLIF.

Details on this clone: The protein that TCRdb holds for this DNA derives from a much larger clone and differs from the translated DNA at residue 12, which likely indicates a read error; the protein shown here is translated from the DNA. The chain couples TRDV1 to TRDJ1; D ambiguous. Germline lookup yields CDR1 TSWWSYY and CDR2 QGS. Trimming cost V 2 bases and J 2 bases, with 24 bases left between them. The CDR3 has 19 residues. The CDR3 region has the DNA TGTGCTCTTGGGGAATCGGGGCCCCCGGTCGTCCCTCAAACCGATAAACTCATCTTT. Amino acid sequence: CALGESGPPVVPQTDKLIF.

This clone was recorded many times. The rearrangement joins TRDV1 to TRDJ1; TRDD3 might be the D (5 bases). V was clipped by 2 bases and J by 0 bases, with 19 bases between them. The CDR3 length is 18 residues. Germline V gene lookup returns CDR1 TSWWSYY and CDR2 QGS. The CDR3 loop is CALGEEGSSDLHTDKLIF. The CDR3 nucleotides read TGTGCTCTTGGGGAAGAGGGATCAAGTGATCTCCACACCGATAAACTCATCTTT.

As concerns this clone: This DNA's translation and the protein TCRdb lists, from a much larger clone, do not match at residue 18, likely due to a read error; the protein shown is translated from the DNA. The rearrangement links TRDV1 to TRDJ1, with 7 bases aligning to TRDD2. Germline matching of the DNA provided the J gene here, since TCRdb leaves it blank. This CDR3 contains 21 residues. Losses at the gene ends were 6 bases for V and 10 bases for J; bases not matched to a gene: 35. Germline V gene data show CDR1 as TSWWSYY and CDR2 as QGS. The CDR3 nucleotides are TGTGCTCTTGGAATTTTTGCGAATTCCTACCGTCGCTGGTACTGGAGTAATAGACTCATCTTT. This gives the protein CALGIFANSYRRWYWSNRLIF.

In its sample, this clone was seen a few times. The protein held in TCRdb is that of a much larger clone and does not match this DNA's translation at residue 6, likely because of a read error; the protein shown is translated from the DNA. V is TRDV1 and J is TRDJ1; 9 bases fit TRDD3. Germline V gene data show CDR1 as TSWWSYY and CDR2 as QGS. Trimming removed 2 bases from V and 0 bases from J; junction bases left unmatched: 19. The length of the CDR3 is 21 residues. The CDR3 DNA sequence: TGTGCTCTTGGGGAAGCCACCGGCCTTCTTTGGGGGATAAGGTACACCGATAAACTCATCTTT. Translated, it gives CALGEATGLLWGIRYTDKLIF.

Concerning this clone: A far larger clone is just one base off, so this is likely a read error. The sample carries other DNA sequences with the same CDR3. The chain carries TRDV1 and TRDJ3, with 10 nucleotides matching TRDD3. As TCRdb names no J gene, one was assigned here on the basis of a DNA match to germline. This CDR3 region has 26 residues. Germline V gives CDR1 TSWWSYY, CDR2 QGS. The chain's CDR3 is CALGGTKVQKGDTLREFSWDTRQMFF. In nucleotides, the CDR3 is TGTGCTCTTGGGGGAACTAAAGTCCAAAAGGGGGATACGCTTAGGGAGTTCTCCTGGGACACACGACAGATGTTTTTC.

This clone was seen many times. V and J are TRDV1 and TRDJ1; 8 positions agree with TRDD3. The CDR3 totals 23 residues. V was clipped by 0 bases and J by 4 bases; unmatched bases: 28. Germline V gives CDR1 TSWWSYY, CDR2 QGS. CDR3 sequence: CALGELVPPSLYWGAGDGDKLIF. In DNA, the CDR3 is TGTGCTCTTGGGGAACTAGTGCCGCCTTCTCTCTACTGGGGGGCGGGAGATGGCGATAAACTCATCTTT.

In this sample, this clone turned up a few times. The protein held in TCRdb is that of a much larger clone and does not match this DNA's translation at residue 3, likely because of a read error; the protein shown is translated from the DNA. This chain joins TRDV1 and TRDJ2; 7 bases align to TRDD3. This CDR3 comprises 19 residues. Per the germline V gene, CDR1 is TSWWSYY and CDR2 is QGS. The CDR3 bases are TGTGCTCCTGGGGGGCTACGAGCCAGCACCCTAACCCTGACAGCACAACTCTTCTTT. Its protein is CAPGGLRASTLTLTAQLFF.

This clone appeared many times. The TCRdb record carries a much larger clone's protein, which differs from this DNA's translation at residue 12; a read error is the likely cause, and the protein listed here is the DNA translation. The V call is TRDV1, the J call TRDJ1, with D possibly matching TRDD3 (6 bases). The CDR3 runs to 17 residues. CDR1 is TSWWSYY and CDR2 is QGS in the germline V gene. Deletions cut 4 bases from V and 7 bases from J, with 25 bases between. CDR3 amino acids: CALGGHSPGVGGGKLIF. In nucleotides, the CDR3 is TGTGCTCTTGGGGGACATTCCCCCGGTGTGGGTGGGGGTAAACTCATCTTT.

This clone was recorded many times. This chain links TRDV3 with TRDJ1, with 9 bases fitting TRDD3. Germline V CDR1 and CDR2: TVYSNPD, GDNSRS (reference sequence). V shed 1 base, J shed 0 bases, and the junction held 15 bases outside the gene matches. The CDR3 length is 18 residues. CDR3 residues: CAFIGELYWGTYTDKLIF. The CDR3 region has the DNA TGTGCCTTTATTGGAGAACTTTACTGGGGGACGTACACCGATAAACTCATCTTT.

Points on this clone: The protein in TCRdb stems from a much larger clone and differs at residue 16 from this DNA's translation, likely a read error; here the protein is translated from the DNA. The V call is TRDV1, the J call TRDJ1, with 8 bases identical to TRDD3. TCRdb leaves out the J gene; it was filled in here by matching the DNA to germline. This CDR3 contains 19 residues. Germline CDR1 and CDR2: TSWWSYY and QGS. The CDR3 here is CALGEHYVSGDIDTDELIF. DNA of the CDR3: TGTGCTCTTGGGGAACATTACGTCTCGGGGGATATTGATACCGATGAACTCATCTTT.

This clone was picked up many times. Germline is not matched at one junction end, which may reflect a read error. The chain employs TRDV1 and TRDJ1; TRDD3 aligns across 8 bases. CDR1 is TSWWSYY, CDR2 QGS, per germline. The CDR3 loop spans 21 amino acids. The CDR3 sequence is CAPGAPPSVPPVLGVTDKLIF. DNA for the CDR3: TGTGCTCCTGGGGCCCCCCCTAGCGTTCCTCCCGTACTGGGGGTTACCGATAAACTCATCTTT.

This clone was seen a handful of times. TCRdb assigns this DNA the protein of a much larger clone, which departs from its translation at residue 4; this likely reflects a read error, and the protein shown comes from translating the DNA. This chain links TRDV1 with TRDJ1; TRDD3 matches 13 bases. TCRdb lists no J gene, so it was determined here by aligning the DNA to germline. Looked up from germline, CDR1 is TSWWSYY and CDR2 is QGS. This CDR3 region has 25 residues. CDR3 region: CALEEISAPSRAPYWGIRVTIGLIF. In DNA, the CDR3 is TGTGCTCTTGAGGAAATTTCGGCTCCCTCTCGGGCCCCGTACTGGGGGATACGGGTTACAATAGGACTCATCTTT.

In regard to this clone: A far bigger clonotype differs at one base, so this is likely a read error. This same CDR3 is encoded by further DNA sequences in the sample. The chain employs TRDV1 and TRDJ1; TRDD3 aligns across 7 bases. Germline assignment: CDR1 TSWWSYY and CDR2 QGS. The CDR3 covers 25 residues. Here the CDR3 reads CALGDPAYTHTGVLKPGGHTDKLIF. The CDR3 coding sequence is TGTGCTCTTGGGGACCCAGCCTACACCCATACTGGGGTCTTAAAGCCTGGTGGTCACACCGATAAACTAATCTTT.

This clone was observed at least ten times. A read error may produce the germline difference seen at one junction end. The V call is TRDV1, the J call TRDJ1, with 7 bases identical to TRDD3. Germline V lookup: CDR1 TSWWSYY, CDR2 QGS. The CDR3 spans 19 residues. CDR3 loop: CALQLNLGVTSRYTYKLIF. In DNA, the CDR3 is TGTGCTCTCCAACTAAACCTGGGGGTCACTTCTAGGTACACCTATAAACTCATCTTT.

This clone was counted ten times or more. The chain joins TRDV1 to TRDJ1; 13 nucleotides align to TRDD3. Trimming at V came to 0 bases and at J to 3 bases, leaving 13 bases not matched to a gene. Germline V CDR1 and CDR2: TSWWSYY, QGS. The CDR3 has 20 residues. The CDR3 loop reads CALGELCLVLGDTVADKLIF. The CDR3 DNA sequence: TGTGCTCTTGGGGAACTCTGTCTTGTACTGGGGGATACGGTGGCCGATAAACTCATCTTT.

This clone has a handful of counts. A far more abundant clone sits one base away, making this likely a read error. Other DNA sequences in the same sample also yield this CDR3. The chain links TRDV1 to TRDJ1, with 10 bases matching TRDD3. CDR3 length: 21 residues. The germline V gene has CDR1 TSWWSYY and CDR2 QGS. The CDR3 loop is CALGGLRSYKLLGDVTDKLIF. For the CDR3, the DNA is TGTGCTCTTGGGGGTCTGAGGTCCTACAAGCTACTGGGGGATGTCACCGACAAACTCATCTTT.

With regard to this clone: TCRdb attributes to this sequence the protein of a much larger clone, which differs from the DNA translation at residue 21; a read error is likely, and the protein displayed is translated from the DNA. The V call is TRDV1, the J call TRDJ1; 13 nucleotides agree with TRDD3. Germline values: CDR1 TSWWSYY, CDR2 QGS. The CDR3 contains 23 residues. The CDR3 is CALGEHSQPSYKNWGIRPDKPIF. CDR3 nucleotides: TGTGCTCTTGGGGAACATAGTCAGCCTTCCTACAAGAACTGGGGGATACGGCCCGATAAACCCATCTTT.

This clone was detected only a few times. TCRdb's protein, taken from a much larger clone, differs from this DNA's translation at residue 24, likely owing to a read error; the protein displayed comes from the DNA. The chain joins TRDV1 to TRDJ1, with D possibly TRDD3 on 6 matching bases. The J gene, left out of TCRdb, was set here by checking the DNA against germline. Germline V gene data show CDR1 as TSWWSYY and CDR2 as QGS. The CDR3 runs 25 residues. Deletions cut 1 base from V and 9 bases from J, with 48 bases between. CDR3 sequence reads: CALGEPDRGDAFKHSASTLTAQLIF. The CDR3 coding sequence is TGTGCTCTTGGGGAACCGGACCGGGGGGACGCCTTCAAACATTCAGCCTCCACTTTGACAGCACAACTCATCTTT.